This T cell receptor (beta chain) originates from a study of human T cells and chemical hapten exposure. In the study overall: How much TCR each sample yielded varied, mostly because pooled library volumes differed slightly.

Using its own MiXCR run on the RACE reads, TCRdb lists one record per CDR3 protein. The sample includes 65,000 to 95,000 distinct CDR3 sequences, 6.5% to 8.5% seen only once; the top ten take under 1.5%. Stated time point: patch test 2, 6 weeks after DPC sensitization. Noted treatment: therapeutic diphenylcyclopropenone sensitization with weekly scalp DPC. Each donor was an alopecia patient between 18 and 70 years of age who qualified for DPC. In the case of this clonotype: No antigen is known for it.

Findings of the study overall: High-frequency TCRs, those above 1 in 1000, stayed the same after DPC sensitization. The presence of alopecia in the donors means their immune response may differ from healthy people's.

The CDR3 loop spans 13 amino acids. V was shortened by 8 bases and J by 0 bases, with 10 bases between the two germline ends. This specimen consisted of whole blood, obtained in connection with sensitization to the hapten diphenylcyclopropenone (DPC). The sequence derives from a woman in her twenties or thirties with alopecia areata. Some clones in this sample may be carry-over from other donors' samples. This chain joins TRBV12-3 or TRBV12-4 and TRBJ2-5; no clear D gene. DNA of the CDR3: TGTGCCAGCCTCCTGGGGTACCAAGAGACCCAGTACTTC. Its translation is CASLLGYQETQYF.